A selection of T cell receptor beta chains follows, all from one sample in a study of OX40 agonist ivuxolimab in advanced cancers. This table comes from immunoSEQ multiplex PCR, and its TCRdb copy is limited to in-frame clones, with some not included. This table holds roughly 56,000 clones, about 82% found once. The sequenced sample was CD4+ or CD8+ T cells sorted from blood, obtained in a trial of the OX40 agonist ivuxolimab. Receptors were obtained from an adult with an advanced solid tumor such as melanoma, head and neck, liver or kidney cancer. Both conserved end residues are part of each CDR3. The D gene is left open where the match is weak. Size values are once, few and many counts, or a class for expanded clones, and some rows have none.

CDR3 DNA,CDR3 protein,CDR3 length,J gene,D gene,V gene,clone size
TGTGCCAGCAGGAATTACGGGCCAACTAATGAAAAACTGTTTTTT,CASRNYGPTNEKLFF,15,TRBJ1-4,NA,TRBV27,NA
TGTGCCAGCAGCTGGGACAGGGATGCCTACAATGAGCAGTTCTTC,CASSWDRDAYNEQFF,15,TRBJ2-1,TRBD1,TRBV5-8,NA
TGTGCCATCAGTGATCGGTCAGGGGTCCTCTATGGCTACACCTTC,CAISDRSGVLYGYTF,15,TRBJ1-2,NA,TRBV10-3,once
TGTGCCAGTAGTCCACAGGGGATCAACGAGCAGTACTTC,CASSPQGINEQYF,13,TRBJ2-7,TRBD1,TRBV19,NA
TGTGCCAGCTCACGTTCCGGGACAGGGTTGAGCAATCAGCCCCAGCATTTT,CASSRSGTGLSNQPQHF,17,TRBJ1-5,TRBD1,TRBV18,NA
TGTGCCAGCTCACCGAGCGGGAGTCTCAGCAATCAGCCCCAGCATTTT,CASSPSGSLSNQPQHF,16,TRBJ1-5,NA,TRBV18,NA
TGTGCCAGCAGTTTAGCGTATTCCTCCTACGAGCAGTACTTC,CASSLAYSSYEQYF,14,TRBJ2-7,NA,TRBV27,NA
TGCGCCAGCAGCTTTGGTTCGACAGGCACGCAGTTATATAATTCACCCCTCCACTTT,CASSFGSTGTQLYNSPLHF,19,TRBJ1-6,NA,TRBV5-1,NA
TGTGCCAGCAGTCTTCGGCTAGGTACAGATACGCAGTATTTT,CASSLRLGTDTQYF,14,TRBJ2-3,NA,TRBV27,NA
TGTGCCAGCAGCTTATTCCGGGGTGCGGGCACTGAAGCTTTCTTT,CASSLFRGAGTEAFF,15,TRBJ1-1,NA,TRBV11-2,NA
TGTGCCACCCGGGAAGGGAATGAGCAGTTCTTC,CATREGNEQFF,11,TRBJ2-1,NA,TRBV7-6,NA
TGTGCCAGCAGTTCCCAAGAGACCCAGTACTTC,CASSSQETQYF,11,TRBJ2-5,NA,TRBV6-5,NA
TGTGCCAGCAGCTTACTCCCAGGGGGCGGAACTGAAGCTTTCTTT,CASSLLPGGGTEAFF,15,TRBJ1-1,TRBD1,TRBV11-2,NA
TGTGCCATCTTGGGTCTCGGAAACACCATATATTTT,CAILGLGNTIYF,12,TRBJ1-3,NA,TRBV10-3,NA
TGTGCCAGTAAGGGGCAGGAGGATCAGCCCCAGCATTTT,CASKGQEDQPQHF,13,TRBJ1-5,NA,TRBV19,few
TGTGCCAGCTCACCCGCCCAGCCTAATGAAAAACTGTTTTTT,CASSPAQPNEKLFF,14,TRBJ1-4,NA,TRBV18,NA
TGTGCCAGCGGGGCAGGGGACACTATGGACTACACCTTC,CASGAGDTMDYTF,13,TRBJ1-2,NA,TRBV6-6,NA
TGCGCCAGCAGCTTGGCCGGGGAGACCCAGTACTTC,CASSLAGETQYF,12,TRBJ2-5,NA,TRBV5-1,once
TGTGCCAGCAGCTTGCCACGGTTTTACGAGCAGTACTTC,CASSLPRFYEQYF,13,TRBJ2-7,NA,TRBV5-6,NA
TGTGCCAGCAGCCCCCCCCGGGGGGCCCAGGGGGAGACCCAGTACTTC,CASSPPRGAQGETQYF,16,TRBJ2-5,NA,TRBV5-4,NA
TGTGCCAGCAGTACCGGACTGGGCGGGGTGACAGATACGCAGTATTTT,CASSTGLGGVTDTQYF,16,TRBJ2-3,NA,TRBV7-3,NA
TGTGCCAGCAGCTTAGAACAGGACAGAACCCAGTACTTC,CASSLEQDRTQYF,13,TRBJ2-5,NA,TRBV11-3,NA
TGCGCCAGCAGCTCAGCCAGTCAGACAGGGTATGATGAAAAACTGTTTTTT,CASSSASQTGYDEKLFF,17,TRBJ1-4,TRBD1,TRBV5-1,NA
TGTGCCAGCAGCCGGGGGGCCAGGGTTTTGGACATTCAGTACTTC,CASSRGARVLDIQYF,15,TRBJ2-4,NA,TRBV11-1,NA
TGTGCCAGCAGGTACAAACTATTTGGCTACACCTTC,CASRYKLFGYTF,12,TRBJ1-2,NA,TRBV6-5,once
TGCGCCAGCAGCACCGGACAGGGGTCGACCTACGAGCAGTACTTC,CASSTGQGSTYEQYF,15,TRBJ2-7,TRBD1,TRBV5-1,NA
TGTGCCAGCAGTTACTCGTACGCCCAAGAGACCCAGTACTTC,CASSYSYAQETQYF,14,TRBJ2-5,NA,TRBV6-5,NA
TGTGCCAGCAGCTTGGACCTACAGGGAGGGCTTAGTGGCTACACCTTC,CASSLDLQGGLSGYTF,16,TRBJ1-2,NA,TRBV5-4,NA
TGCGCCAGCAGCTTGGATACAGGGGGCTACTACGAGCAGTACTTC,CASSLDTGGYYEQYF,15,TRBJ2-7,TRBD1,TRBV5-1,NA
TGTGCCAGCAGCCGTCGAACAGGGGGCTGGGAGAATTCACCCCTCCACTTT,CASSRRTGGWENSPLHF,17,TRBJ1-6,TRBD1,TRBV13,NA
TGTGCCAGCAGCTTGGGACTAGCGGGGGGGCCGACCTACAATGAGCAGTTCTTC,CASSLGLAGGPTYNEQFF,18,TRBJ2-1,TRBD2,TRBV5-4,NA
TGTGCCAGCTCACCATATACTGGCCTGGCGGGGACCTACGAGCAGTACTTC,CASSPYTGLAGTYEQYF,17,TRBJ2-7,NA,TRBV18,NA
TGTGCCATCAGGCCCGACAGGGACGGCACCGGGGAGCTGTTTTTT,CAIRPDRDGTGELFF,15,TRBJ2-2,TRBD1,TRBV10-3,few
TGTGCCAGCAGCCCAGGAGGGGGTGGAGGCACTGAAGCTTTCTTT,CASSPGGGGGTEAFF,15,TRBJ1-1,NA,TRBV27,once
TGTGCCAGCAGTTTACAGGACAGGGCGGCCGGGGAGCTGTTTTTT,CASSLQDRAAGELFF,15,TRBJ2-2,TRBD1,TRBV6-1,NA
TGTGCCAGCAGTTACTCGAGGGGGGGCGGAGATACGCAGTATTTT,CASSYSRGGGDTQYF,15,TRBJ2-3,NA,TRBV6-5,NA
TGTGCCAGCAGCTCCACTTCGACAGGGGTCTCACCCCTCCACTTT,CASSSTSTGVSPLHF,15,TRBJ1-6,TRBD1,TRBV4-2,NA
TGCGCCAGCAGCTTGTTGACACTTCAATCCGAGCAGTACTTC,CASSLLTLQSEQYF,14,TRBJ2-7,NA,TRBV5-1,NA
TGCGCCAGCAGGGCCGGGACAGTTAACACTGAAGCTTTCTTT,CASRAGTVNTEAFF,14,TRBJ1-1,TRBD1,TRBV5-1,NA
TGTGCCATCAGGAAAGGACAGGGGTCGTTGTATGGCTACACCTTC,CAIRKGQGSLYGYTF,15,TRBJ1-2,TRBD1,TRBV10-3,NA
TGTGCCAGCAGCCTAGACAGGGGGAACTCTGAAGCTTTCTTT,CASSLDRGNSEAFF,14,TRBJ1-1,TRBD1,TRBV7-3,NA
TGTGCCAGCACCTCAGAGTGGGGCAATCAGCCCCAGCATTTT,CASTSEWGNQPQHF,14,TRBJ1-5,NA,TRBV6-5,once
TGTGCCAGCACCCCTGGGGCGCTCCCTAGCACAGATACGCAGTATTTT,CASTPGALPSTDTQYF,16,TRBJ2-3,NA,TRBV11-2,NA
TGTGCCAGCAGCTTGGGGACTAGCGGCACAGATACGCAGTATTTT,CASSLGTSGTDTQYF,15,TRBJ2-3,TRBD2,TRBV5-5,NA
TGTGCCAGCAGTTACGGAGATTTCGGCTACACCTTC,CASSYGDFGYTF,12,TRBJ1-2,NA,TRBV6-6,NA
TGTGCCAGCACCAGCGGAAGCTATGGCTACACCTTC,CASTSGSYGYTF,12,TRBJ1-2,NA,TRBV6-1,NA
TGTGCCAGCAGCTTAGCGCCCTGGCGGGTTGAAGAGACCCAGTACTTC,CASSLAPWRVEETQYF,16,TRBJ2-5,NA,TRBV7-2,NA